This entry concerns a single T cell receptor (beta chain). No antigen is known for it. This sample is drawn from a study of response to subunit inactivated influenza vaccine. TCRdb re-derived calls from the RT-PCR reads in MiXCR, one entry per CDR3 protein. This table has about 520,000 distinct CDR3 sequences, around 7.7% appearing once. Germline CDR1 and CDR2: SQVTM and ANQGSEA. CDR3 size: 14 residues. The V gene end was trimmed by 5 bases and the J gene end by 2 bases; junction bases not matched to a gene: 7. The study, taken as a whole, reports: There was a suggestion from the authors that each seasonal influenza vaccination recruits few new T cells.

The receptor was isolated from a man aged 45 to 70 who received an inactivated influenza vaccine. The sample here was PBMCs from blood, taken about 23 months after vaccination. The chain combines TRBV29-1 with TRBJ2-3, with TRBD2 matching 7 bases. The CDR3 coding sequence is TGCAGCGTTCTTCCAGCGGGGTCCACAGATACGCAGTATTTT. This translates into CSVLPAGSTDTQYF.